This is a list of T cell receptor beta chains from one sample in a study of T cell responses to AZD1222 COVID-19 vaccine. Generated by immunoSEQ multiplex PCR, the TCRdb table keeps only in-frame clones and is missing some. The table shows 150,000 or so clones, with roughly 90% occurring only once. The sequences come from peripheral blood, collected on day 0 of AZD1222 vaccination. The receptors were sampled from an adult in good health. Each CDR3 is given with its conserved first and last residue. Each record gives: D gene, J gene, V gene, CDR3 length, clone size, CDR3 protein, CDR3 DNA. The D gene is left open where the match is weak. The listing skips clone size in some rows; elsewhere it reads once, few, many or a size class.

d_call: -
j_call: TRBJ1-2
v_call: TRBV12-3/TRBV12-4
cdr3_length: 13
clone_size: -
cdr3_aa: CASSPSINYGYIF
cdr3_nt: TGTGCCAGCAGTCCAAGTATTAACTATGGCTACATCTTC

d_call: -
j_call: TRBJ1-1
v_call: TRBV19
cdr3_length: 15
clone_size: -
cdr3_aa: CASMKVQGMDTEAFF
cdr3_nt: TGTGCCAGTATGAAGGTGCAGGGCATGGACACTGAAGCTTTCTTT

d_call: TRBD1
j_call: TRBJ1-2
v_call: TRBV25-1
cdr3_length: 13
clone_size: once
cdr3_aa: CASGQGVNYGYTF
cdr3_nt: TGTGCCAGCGGGCAGGGGGTGAACTATGGCTACACCTTC

d_call: -
j_call: TRBJ1-1
v_call: TRBV19
cdr3_length: 13
clone_size: -
cdr3_aa: CASSIFLFNEAFF
cdr3_nt: TGTGCCAGTAGTATCTTCCTTTTCAATGAAGCTTTCTTT

d_call: -
j_call: TRBJ2-5
v_call: TRBV7-2
cdr3_length: 16
clone_size: once
cdr3_aa: CASSLSSGLRRETQYF
cdr3_nt: TGTGCCAGCAGCTTAAGTTCCGGGTTACGGCGGGAGACCCAGTACTTC

d_call: TRBD1
j_call: TRBJ1-4
v_call: TRBV9
cdr3_length: 13
clone_size: once
cdr3_aa: CASSRLQGEKLFF
cdr3_nt: TGTGCCAGCAGTCGCCTACAGGGGGAAAAACTGTTTTTT

d_call: TRBD2
j_call: TRBJ2-7
v_call: TRBV7-2
cdr3_length: 15
clone_size: -
cdr3_aa: CASRVAGTKVGEQYF
cdr3_nt: TGTGCCAGCAGGGTAGCGGGAACTAAGGTTGGCGAGCAGTACTTC

d_call: -
j_call: TRBJ1-1
v_call: TRBV7-8
cdr3_length: 16
clone_size: -
cdr3_aa: CASSQQRTAGGTEAFF
cdr3_nt: TGTGCCAGCAGCCAACAAAGGACGGCTGGAGGCACTGAAGCTTTCTTT

d_call: TRBD2
j_call: TRBJ2-7
v_call: TRBV11-3
cdr3_length: 16
clone_size: -
cdr3_aa: CASSSNLTSGMYEQYF
cdr3_nt: TGTGCCAGCAGCTCCAACCTCACTAGCGGGATGTACGAGCAGTACTTC

d_call: TRBD1
j_call: TRBJ1-1
v_call: TRBV2
cdr3_length: 15
clone_size: once
cdr3_aa: CASSGFNYRGTEAFF
cdr3_nt: TGTGCCAGCAGTGGTTTCAACTACAGGGGCACTGAAGCTTTCTTT

d_call: TRBD2
j_call: TRBJ2-1
v_call: TRBV2
cdr3_length: 14
clone_size: once
cdr3_aa: CASSVRGSQNEQFF
cdr3_nt: TGTGCCAGCAGTGTTCGCGGGAGTCAGAATGAGCAGTTCTTC

d_call: -
j_call: TRBJ1-2
v_call: TRBV29-1
cdr3_length: 13
clone_size: -
cdr3_aa: CSAATGAGYGYTF
cdr3_nt: TGCAGCGCTGCGACAGGCGCTGGCTATGGCTACACCTTC

d_call: -
j_call: TRBJ2-1
v_call: TRBV12-3/TRBV12-4
cdr3_length: 12
clone_size: -
cdr3_aa: CASSPSGTEQFF
cdr3_nt: TGTGCCAGCAGCCCCTCAGGGACTGAGCAGTTCTTC

d_call: TRBD2
j_call: TRBJ2-1
v_call: TRBV5-4
cdr3_length: 15
clone_size: -
cdr3_aa: CASLRGGRENNEQFF
cdr3_nt: TGTGCCAGCCTGAGGGGCGGGAGGGAGAACAATGAGCAGTTCTTC

d_call: TRBD2
j_call: TRBJ2-1
v_call: TRBV5-4
cdr3_length: 16
clone_size: -
cdr3_aa: CASSGPGLESYNEQFF
cdr3_nt: TGTGCCAGCAGCGGACCGGGACTAGAGTCCTACAATGAGCAGTTCTTC

d_call: -
j_call: TRBJ2-1
v_call: TRBV6-5
cdr3_length: 15
clone_size: -
cdr3_aa: CASSLAGFSYNEQFF
cdr3_nt: TGTGCCAGCAGTTTGGCGGGGTTCTCCTACAATGAGCAGTTCTTC

d_call: TRBD1
j_call: TRBJ1-4
v_call: TRBV5-1
cdr3_length: 14
clone_size: few
cdr3_aa: CASSLGDSNEKLFF
cdr3_nt: TGCGCCAGCAGCTTGGGGGACAGTAATGAAAAACTGTTTTTT

d_call: -
j_call: TRBJ1-1
v_call: TRBV18
cdr3_length: 15
clone_size: -
cdr3_aa: CASSPQGLSNTEAFF
cdr3_nt: TGTGCCAGCTCACCACAGGGGCTCTCGAACACTGAAGCTTTCTTT

d_call: -
j_call: TRBJ1-4
v_call: TRBV20-1
cdr3_length: 15
clone_size: -
cdr3_aa: CSASNFRVANEKLFF
cdr3_nt: TGCAGTGCTAGTAATTTTAGGGTCGCTAATGAAAAACTGTTTTTT

d_call: -
j_call: TRBJ1-1
v_call: TRBV5-1
cdr3_length: 14
clone_size: -
cdr3_aa: CASSIQTGFSEAFF
cdr3_nt: TGCGCCAGCAGCATCCAAACAGGGTTCTCTGAAGCTTTCTTT

d_call: -
j_call: TRBJ2-2
v_call: TRBV5-4
cdr3_length: 17
clone_size: once
cdr3_aa: CASSAPLRVGRTGELFF
cdr3_nt: TGTGCCAGCAGCGCACCTTTGAGGGTTGGGCGCACCGGGGAGCTGTTTTTT

d_call: TRBD1
j_call: TRBJ2-3
v_call: TRBV28
cdr3_length: 14
clone_size: -
cdr3_aa: CASDPTGNPDTQYF
cdr3_nt: TGTGCCAGCGATCCGACAGGGAACCCAGATACGCAGTATTTT

d_call: TRBD2
j_call: TRBJ2-2
v_call: TRBV4-3
cdr3_length: 17
clone_size: once
cdr3_aa: CASSQSSLAGNTGELFF
cdr3_nt: TGCGCCAGCAGTCAATCATCGCTAGCGGGAAACACCGGGGAGCTGTTTTTT

d_call: TRBD1
j_call: TRBJ2-1
v_call: TRBV2
cdr3_length: 15
clone_size: -
cdr3_aa: CASSPTGTGYGEQFF
cdr3_nt: TGTGCCAGCAGTCCGACGGGGACAGGGTATGGTGAGCAGTTCTTC

d_call: -
j_call: TRBJ2-2
v_call: TRBV29-1
cdr3_length: 14
clone_size: -
cdr3_aa: CSVEISAATGELFF
cdr3_nt: TGCAGCGTTGAAATCTCGGCAGCCACCGGGGAGCTGTTTTTT

d_call: -
j_call: TRBJ2-1
v_call: TRBV5-1
cdr3_length: 15
clone_size: -
cdr3_aa: CASSFSSTSYNEQFF
cdr3_nt: TGCGCCAGCAGCTTTTCTTCTACCTCCTACAATGAGCAGTTCTTC

d_call: -
j_call: TRBJ1-1
v_call: TRBV3-1/TRBV3-2
cdr3_length: 14
clone_size: -
cdr3_aa: CASSLGAWGTEAFF
cdr3_nt: TGTGCCAGCAGCTTGGGGGCATGGGGCACTGAAGCTTTCTTT

d_call: -
j_call: TRBJ1-1
v_call: TRBV5-1
cdr3_length: 15
clone_size: -
cdr3_aa: CASSLLDRTNTEAFF
cdr3_nt: TGCGCCAGCAGCTTGTTAGACAGGACGAACACTGAAGCTTTCTTT

d_call: -
j_call: TRBJ2-3
v_call: TRBV5-1
cdr3_length: 19
clone_size: -
cdr3_aa: CASSLPPLAQSVLPDTQYF
cdr3_nt: TGCGCCAGCAGCTTACCCCCACTCGCGCAAAGCGTTCTTCCAGATACGCAGTATTTT

d_call: -
j_call: TRBJ1-3
v_call: TRBV7-2
cdr3_length: 15
clone_size: -
cdr3_aa: CASSLVGTSGNTIYF
cdr3_nt: TGTGCCAGCAGCTTAGTTGGGACCTCTGGAAACACCATATATTTT

d_call: -
j_call: TRBJ1-1
v_call: TRBV6-2/TRBV6-3
cdr3_length: 14
clone_size: -
cdr3_aa: CASSYSGGNTEAFF
cdr3_nt: TGTGCCAGCAGTTACTCTGGGGGCAACACTGAAGCTTTCTTT

d_call: TRBD1
j_call: TRBJ1-6
v_call: TRBV7-3
cdr3_length: 15
clone_size: -
cdr3_aa: CATRGRVFYNSPLHF
cdr3_nt: TGTGCCACCAGGGGGAGGGTTTTCTATAATTCACCCCTCCACTTT

d_call: -
j_call: TRBJ1-1
v_call: TRBV6-4
cdr3_length: 14
clone_size: -
cdr3_aa: CASSPSPGRAEAFF
cdr3_nt: TGTGCCAGCAGCCCAAGTCCGGGACGGGCTGAAGCTTTCTTT

d_call: TRBD1
j_call: TRBJ2-3
v_call: TRBV28
cdr3_length: 18
clone_size: -
cdr3_aa: CASRPPTGTGQGIGTQYF
cdr3_nt: TGTGCCAGCAGGCCCCCCACCGGGACCGGACAGGGTATAGGTACGCAGTATTTT

d_call: -
j_call: TRBJ1-4
v_call: TRBV7-2
cdr3_length: 14
clone_size: -
cdr3_aa: CASASGVTNEKLFF
cdr3_nt: TGTGCCAGCGCCTCAGGGGTAACTAATGAAAAACTGTTTTTT

d_call: TRBD2
j_call: TRBJ2-7
v_call: TRBV15
cdr3_length: 13
clone_size: -
cdr3_aa: CATSPGLPYEQYF
cdr3_nt: TGTGCCACCAGCCCGGGACTACCCTACGAGCAGTACTTC

d_call: -
j_call: TRBJ1-5
v_call: TRBV4-3
cdr3_length: 13
clone_size: -
cdr3_aa: CASSQVINQPQHF
cdr3_nt: TGCGCCAGCAGCCAAGTCATCAATCAGCCCCAGCATTTT

d_call: TRBD1
j_call: TRBJ1-5
v_call: TRBV28
cdr3_length: 12
clone_size: -
cdr3_aa: CASSSLGGQGHF
cdr3_nt: TGTGCCAGCAGTTCACTAGGCGGACAGGGGCATTTT

d_call: -
j_call: TRBJ1-6
v_call: TRBV3-1/TRBV3-2
cdr3_length: 15
clone_size: -
cdr3_aa: CASGHYQRGNSPLHF
cdr3_nt: TGTGCCAGCGGACACTACCAACGGGGGAATTCACCCCTCCACTTT

d_call: -
j_call: TRBJ2-7
v_call: TRBV5-6
cdr3_length: 15
clone_size: -
cdr3_aa: CASRGMGTSAYEQYF
cdr3_nt: TGTGCCAGCAGGGGTATGGGGACCTCGGCCTACGAGCAGTACTTC

d_call: -
j_call: TRBJ2-2
v_call: TRBV11-3
cdr3_length: 15
clone_size: once
cdr3_aa: CASSLFQGGTGELFF
cdr3_nt: TGTGCCAGCAGCTTATTCCAGGGGGGCACCGGGGAGCTGTTTTTT

d_call: TRBD1
j_call: TRBJ2-2
v_call: TRBV7-3
cdr3_length: 16
clone_size: -
cdr3_aa: CASRDLAQGTTGELFF
cdr3_nt: TGTGCCAGCAGGGACCTCGCACAGGGGACCACCGGGGAGCTGTTTTTT

d_call: -
j_call: TRBJ2-6
v_call: TRBV5-6
cdr3_length: 14
clone_size: -
cdr3_aa: CASSLSPGANVLTF
cdr3_nt: TGTGCCAGCAGCTTGTCTCCTGGGGCCAACGTCCTGACTTTC

d_call: TRBD2
j_call: TRBJ2-3
v_call: TRBV27
cdr3_length: 16
clone_size: -
cdr3_aa: CATSVWTSGSTDTQYF
cdr3_nt: TGTGCCACCTCTGTTTGGACTAGCGGGAGCACAGATACGCAGTATTTT

d_call: TRBD2
j_call: TRBJ2-5
v_call: TRBV5-1
cdr3_length: 16
clone_size: -
cdr3_aa: CASRLAGGLLVETQYF
cdr3_nt: TGCGCCAGCAGGCTAGCGGGAGGGCTTCTGGTAGAGACCCAGTACTTC

d_call: -
j_call: TRBJ1-2
v_call: TRBV4-3
cdr3_length: 15
clone_size: -
cdr3_aa: CASSQDGNGVGGYTF
cdr3_nt: TGCGCCAGCAGCCAAGATGGGAATGGGGTGGGTGGCTACACCTTC

d_call: TRBD2
j_call: TRBJ2-3
v_call: TRBV27
cdr3_length: 17
clone_size: -
cdr3_aa: CASSLWASGRTTDTQYF
cdr3_nt: TGTGCCAGCAGTTTATGGGCTAGCGGGAGGACCACAGATACGCAGTATTTT

d_call: -
j_call: TRBJ2-7
v_call: TRBV12-3/TRBV12-4
cdr3_length: 11
clone_size: -
cdr3_aa: CASGTGYEQYF
cdr3_nt: TGTGCCAGCGGTACGGGTTACGAGCAGTACTTC

d_call: -
j_call: TRBJ1-1
v_call: TRBV27
cdr3_length: 15
clone_size: -
cdr3_aa: CASSLSVRVNTEAFF
cdr3_nt: TGTGCCAGCAGTTTATCGGTGCGGGTGAACACTGAAGCTTTCTTT

d_call: -
j_call: TRBJ1-1
v_call: TRBV2
cdr3_length: 13
clone_size: -
cdr3_aa: CASSDVGSSEAFF
cdr3_nt: TGTGCCAGCAGTGATGTGGGGTCTAGTGAAGCTTTCTTT

d_call: TRBD1
j_call: TRBJ1-2
v_call: TRBV7-8
cdr3_length: 16
clone_size: -
cdr3_aa: CASSIGQGAPNYGYTF
cdr3_nt: TGTGCCAGCAGCATCGGACAGGGGGCGCCCAACTATGGCTACACCTTC

d_call: -
j_call: TRBJ2-1
v_call: TRBV27
cdr3_length: 13
clone_size: -
cdr3_aa: CASSWTRGNEQFF
cdr3_nt: TGTGCCAGCAGTTGGACTAGGGGGAATGAGCAGTTCTTC

d_call: -
j_call: TRBJ1-2
v_call: TRBV18
cdr3_length: 17
clone_size: -
cdr3_aa: CASSLRGEELRADGYTF
cdr3_nt: TGTGCCAGCTCACTCCGCGGTGAGGAGCTCAGGGCGGATGGCTACACCTTC

d_call: -
j_call: TRBJ1-1
v_call: TRBV7-3
cdr3_length: 15
clone_size: -
cdr3_aa: CASSPSGDMNTEAFF
cdr3_nt: TGTGCCAGCAGCCCTTCAGGGGATATGAACACTGAAGCTTTCTTT

d_call: -
j_call: TRBJ1-5
v_call: TRBV7-9
cdr3_length: 12
clone_size: -
cdr3_aa: CASSHYSQPQHF
cdr3_nt: TGTGCCAGCAGCCATTACAGTCAGCCCCAGCATTTT